The 20 T cell receptor beta chains in this list originate from one sample, sequenced in a study of blood T cell repertoires in COVID-19. Some clones are missing from TCRdb's copy, which holds only in-frame ones; the method was immunoSEQ multiplex PCR. The sample lists a few hundred thousand clones; 86% were seen once. Sequencing used PBMCs or T cells enriched from blood (not recorded which). These receptors were collected from a man between 25 and 39 years old who had recovered from COVID-19.

The chain recombines TRBV2 with TRBJ1-1, with TRBD1 matching over 9 bases. Germline CDR1 and CDR2: SNHLY and FYNNEI. This CDR3 comprises 16 residues. The V and J ends lost 5 bases and 8 bases, in that order; junction bases with no gene match: 15. The CDR3 here is CASSPFRFVTGGEAFF. The CDR3, as DNA: TGTGCCAGCAGTCCATTTAGATTTGTGACAGGGGGAGAAGCTTTCTTT. Variable domain in full (rest from reference TRBV2 and TRBJ1-1): EPEVTQTPSHQVTQMGQEVILRCVPISNHLYFYWYRQILGQKVEFLVSFYNNEISEKSEIFDDQFSVERPDGSNFTLKIRSTKLEDSAMYFCASSPFRFVTGGEAFFGQGTRLTVV.

The chain joins TRBV29-1 to TRBJ2-3; D gene ambiguous. V lost 7 bases and J 5 bases, leaving 7 bases between the germline ends. The CDR3 has 10 amino acids. Germline CDR1 is SQVTM and CDR2 is ANQGSEA. This CDR3 reads CSDLLDTQYF. As DNA, the CDR3 is TGCAGCGACTTGCTAGATACGCAGTATTTT.

This chain uses TRBV4-2 with TRBJ2-5, with a possible D match to TRBD2 (6 bases). Trimming took off 0 bases at V and 6 bases at J, with 17 bases between the two ends. The CDR3 extends over 16 amino acids. Germline V gene data show CDR1 as LGHNA and CDR2 as YNFKEQ. The CDR3 coding sequence is TGTGCCAGCAGCCAAGATATTACAGGAGGACTAAAGACCCAGTACTTC. Protein product: CASSQDITGGLKTQYF.

This clone was seen a handful of times. Here the CDR3 DNA reads TGTGCCAGTAGAAAGGGACAGGCAAATGAAAAACTGTTTTTT. Translating it yields CASRKGQANEKLFF. The J gene is TRBJ1-4, the V gene TRBV19; 8 bases align to TRBD1. The germline CDR1 and CDR2 sequences are LNHDA and SQIVND (reference sequence). CDR3 length equals 14 residues. The ends lost 6 bases at V and 5 bases at J; junction bases unmatched: 5.

The chain combines TRBV18 with TRBJ1-2, with 8 bases that match TRBD1. The V and J ends lost 6 bases and 5 bases, in that order; junction bases with no gene match: 8. The CDR3 loop spans 14 amino acids. Germline assignment: CDR1 KGHSH and CDR2 LQKENI. The CDR3 protein is CASSRQGMGYGYTF. CDR3 coding DNA: TGTGCCAGCTCCCGACAGGGGATGGGGTATGGCTACACCTTC.

V usage is TRBV6-1 and J usage is TRBJ2-2; D may be TRBD2 (6 bases). Trimming removed 1 base at V and 0 bases at J, with 9 bases between. The CDR3 contains 16 residues. Germline CDR1 MNHNS, CDR2 SASEGT. CDR3 in amino acids: CASSEEGLTNTGELFF. The DNA for the CDR3 is TGTGCCAGCAGTGAAGAGGGACTGACGAACACCGGGGAGCTGTTTTTT.

The rearrangement joins TRBV19 to TRBJ1-4, with D perhaps TRBD1 (6 bases). Germline assignment: CDR1 LNHDA and CDR2 SQIVND (reference sequence). This CDR3 spans 14 amino acids. V lost 3 bases and J 5 bases, leaving 10 bases between the germline ends. For the CDR3, the DNA is TGTGCCAGTAGTATCTGGGGGCCGAATGAAAAACTGTTTTTT. Protein product: CASSIWGPNEKLFF. Drawing the rest from reference TRBV19 and TRBJ1-4, the complete variable domain is DGGITQSPKYLFRKEGQNVTLSCEQNLNHDAMYWYRQDPGQGLRLIYYSQIVNDFQKGDIAEGYSVSREKKESFPLTVTSAQKNPTAFYLCASSIWGPNEKLFFGSGTQLSVL.

This clone occurred once. The rearrangement uses TRBV18 and TRBJ2-1; 8 bases are a match to TRBD2. Trimming at V came to 3 bases and at J to 2 bases, leaving 3 bases not matched to a gene. This CDR3 is 15 amino acids long. Germline V gene data show CDR1 as KGHSH and CDR2 as LQKENI. CDR3 nucleotides: TGTGCCAGCTCACCTGCGACTAGCGCCTACAATGAGCAGTTCTTC. It yields the protein CASSPATSAYNEQFF.

The rearrangement joins TRBV4-1 to TRBJ1-5; TRBD1 aligns across 8 bases. The CDR3 has 15 amino acids. The V and J ends lost 0 bases and 5 bases, in that order; junction bases with no gene match: 3. Germline V CDR1 and CDR2: MGHRA, YSYEKL. In nucleotides, the CDR3 is TGCGCCAGCAGCCAAGACGGACAGGGAGATCAGCCCCAGCATTTT. Translated: CASSQDGQGDQPQHF.

This clone showed up many times. This rearrangement joins TRBV21-1 to TRBJ1-1. TRBV21-1 is designated a pseudogene. This CDR3 has 14 amino acids. CDR3 DNA: TGTGCCAGCAGCGACTATGGACCTAGAACTGAAGCTTTCTTT. Encoded protein: CASSDYGPRTEAFF.

The chain links TRBV2 to TRBJ1-2, with D perhaps TRBD1 (5 bases). Germline V lookup: CDR1 SNHLY, CDR2 FYNNEI. The length of the CDR3 is 13 residues. V gave up 10 bases and J gave up 0 bases, with 12 bases separating them. The CDR3 here is CATYRSSNYGYTF. DNA of the CDR3: TGTGCCACCTACAGGTCCTCTAACTATGGCTACACCTTC. The full variable domain, in which reference TRBV2 and TRBJ1-2 provide the parts outside the CDR3, is EPEVTQTPSHQVTQMGQEVILRCVPISNHLYFYWYRQILGQKVEFLVSFYNNEISEKSEIFDDQFSVERPDGSNFTLKIRSTKLEDSAMYFCATYRSSNYGYTFGSGTRLTVV.

J is TRBJ2-3 and V is TRBV2; 9 bases are shared with TRBD2. V was pared by 10 bases and J by 2 bases, with 10 bases of the junction left unmatched. The CDR3 is 15 residues long. Germline-derived CDR1 and CDR2 are SNHLY and FYNNEI. The CDR3 coding sequence is TGTGCCACCGTGCCGGGACTAGCTCCCACAGATACGCAGTATTTT. This translates into CATVPGLAPTDTQYF.

The chain has TRBV6-4 and TRBJ2-3; 7 bases are a match to TRBD1. Germline CDR1 is MRHNA and CDR2 is SNTAGT. The length of the CDR3 is 14 residues. After removal of 6 bases from V and 0 bases from J, the junction contained 3 bases not matched to a gene. The CDR3 sequence: CASRMTGSTDTQYF. CDR3 bases: TGTGCCAGCAGAATGACAGGGAGCACAGATACGCAGTATTTT.

The chain uses TRBV27 and TRBJ1-4, with a weak D call TRBD1 (6 bases). The V end lost 4 bases, the J end lost 7 bases, and 16 bases lay between the germline ends. The V gene's germline CDR1 is MNHEY and CDR2 SMNVEV (reference sequence). The CDR3 extends over 15 amino acids. The CDR3 sequence: CASSSQGLPSEKLFF. The CDR3 bases are TGTGCCAGCAGTTCCCAGGGGCTACCGAGTGAAAAACTGTTTTTT.

The table lists this clone with a few counts. The CDR3 bases are TGCGCCAGCAGCCAAGATCCATTGGACAGGGCCTTTGAGTATGGCTACACCTTC. This gives the protein CASSQDPLDRAFEYGYTF. The rearrangement joins TRBV4-1 to TRBJ1-2, with 8 bases aligning to TRBD1. CDR3 length: 18 residues. The germline gives CDR1 MGHRA, CDR2 YSYEKL. V trimming: 0 bases; J trimming: 5 bases; junction bases outside the gene matches: 14.

The chain links TRBV6-1 to TRBJ2-7; tentatively, D is TRBD1 (5 bases). This CDR3 has 15 amino acids. Germline V gene lookup returns CDR1 MNHNS and CDR2 SASEGT. Trimming took 2 bases from V and 3 from J, leaving 14 bases between them. The CDR3 is CASSESPFQGYEQYF. CDR3 nucleotide sequence: TGTGCCAGCAGTGAATCCCCGTTTCAGGGCTACGAGCAGTACTTC.

The chain joins TRBV6-5 to TRBJ1-2, with 7 bases that match TRBD1. The CDR3 runs to 14 residues. After removal of 2 bases from V and 2 bases from J, the junction contained 2 bases not matched to a gene. Germline assignment: CDR1 MNHEY and CDR2 SVGAGI. CDR3 in amino acids: CASSYRDSNYGYTF. DNA for the CDR3: TGTGCCAGCAGTTACCGGGACAGCAACTATGGCTACACCTTC.

This clone has only one observation. CDR3 in amino acids: CASTGVSSYEQYF. The DNA for the CDR3 is TGTGCCAGCACAGGGGTGAGCTCCTACGAGCAGTACTTC. This sequence joins TRBV5-6 and TRBJ2-7; D is possibly TRBD1 (6 bases). Germline CDR1 SGHDT, CDR2 YYEEEE. The CDR3 extends over 13 amino acids. Trimming took 6 bases from V and 0 from J, leaving 10 bases between them.

The chain has TRBV6-2 or TRBV6-3 and TRBJ2-7; 9 bases match TRBD1. Germline CDR1 and CDR2: MNHEY and SVGEGT. The CDR3 runs to 18 residues. V gave up 6 bases and J gave up 3 bases; unmatched junction bases: 18. DNA of the CDR3: TGTGCCAGCAGCGACTGGGCCAATTCCGGGACAGGGAACTACGAGCAGTACTTC. Its protein is CASSDWANSGTGNYEQYF.

V usage is TRBV7-6 and J usage is TRBJ1-4, with D possibly matching TRBD1 (6 bases). The germline gives CDR1 SGHVS, CDR2 FNYEAQ. V was clipped by 1 base and J by 8 bases, with 11 bases between them. The CDR3 length is 14 residues. CDR3 sequence reads: CASSLGQGREKLFF. The CDR3 DNA reads TGTGCCAGCAGCTTAGGCCAGGGGAGAGAAAAACTGTTTTTT.